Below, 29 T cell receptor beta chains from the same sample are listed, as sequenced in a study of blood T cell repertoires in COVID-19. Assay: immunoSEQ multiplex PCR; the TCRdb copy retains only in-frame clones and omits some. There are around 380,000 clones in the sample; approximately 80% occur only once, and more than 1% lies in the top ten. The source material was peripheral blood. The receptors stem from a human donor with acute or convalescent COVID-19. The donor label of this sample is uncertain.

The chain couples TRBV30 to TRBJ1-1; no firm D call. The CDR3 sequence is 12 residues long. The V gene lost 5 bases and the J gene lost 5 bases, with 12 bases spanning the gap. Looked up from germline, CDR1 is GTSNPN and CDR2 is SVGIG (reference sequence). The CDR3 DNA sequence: TGTGCCTGGGCCCTCCAGTGGACTGAAGCTTTCTTT. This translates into CAWALQWTEAFF.

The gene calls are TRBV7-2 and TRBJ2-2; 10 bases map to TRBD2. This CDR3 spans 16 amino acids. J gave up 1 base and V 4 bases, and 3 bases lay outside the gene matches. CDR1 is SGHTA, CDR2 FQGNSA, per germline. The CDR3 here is CASSWSSGGNTGELFF. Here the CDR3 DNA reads TGTGCCAGCAGCTGGTCTAGCGGGGGGAACACCGGGGAGCTGTTTTTT.

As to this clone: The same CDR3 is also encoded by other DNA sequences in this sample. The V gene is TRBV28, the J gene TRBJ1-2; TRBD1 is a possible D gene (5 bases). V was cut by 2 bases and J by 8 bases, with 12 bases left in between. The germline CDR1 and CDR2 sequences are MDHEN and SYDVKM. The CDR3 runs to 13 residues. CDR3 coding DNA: TGTGCCAGCAGTTTAGGAGGGGCGCGCGGCTACACCTTC. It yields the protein CASSLGGARGYTF.

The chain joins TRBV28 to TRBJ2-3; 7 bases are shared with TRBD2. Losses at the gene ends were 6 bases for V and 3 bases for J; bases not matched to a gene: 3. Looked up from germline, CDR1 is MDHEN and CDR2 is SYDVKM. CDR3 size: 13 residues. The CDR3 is CASRIGGTDTQYF. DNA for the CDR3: TGTGCCAGCAGAATCGGGGGGACAGATACGCAGTATTTT.

Here the CDR3 reads CAWSVGGQGSLRYGYTF. CDR3 nucleotides: TGTGCCTGGAGTGTGGGGGGACAGGGGTCCCTTAGATATGGCTACACCTTC. This rearrangement joins TRBV30 to TRBJ1-2, with 10 positions matching TRBD1. The germline V gene encodes CDR1 GTSNPN and CDR2 SVGIG (reference sequence). The trim removed 0 bases at V and 5 bases at J, leaving 12 bases unmatched. The CDR3 spans 17 residues.

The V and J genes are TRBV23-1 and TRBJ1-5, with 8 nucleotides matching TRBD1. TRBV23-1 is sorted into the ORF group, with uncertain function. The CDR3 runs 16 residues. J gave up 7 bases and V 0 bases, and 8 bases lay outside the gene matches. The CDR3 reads CASSQSDRERWQPQHF. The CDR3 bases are TGCGCCAGCAGTCAATCGGACAGGGAGAGGTGGCAGCCCCAGCATTTT.

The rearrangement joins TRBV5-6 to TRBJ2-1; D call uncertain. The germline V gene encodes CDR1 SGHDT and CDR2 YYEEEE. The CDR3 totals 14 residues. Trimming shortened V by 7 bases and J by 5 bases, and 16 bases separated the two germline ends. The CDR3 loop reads CASSIDWKDNEQFF. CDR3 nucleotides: TGTGCCAGCTCAATTGACTGGAAAGACAATGAGCAGTTCTTC. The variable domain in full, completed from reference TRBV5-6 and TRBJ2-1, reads DAGVTQSPTHLIKTRGQQVTLRCSPKSGHDTVSWYQQALGQGPQFIFQYYEEEERQRGNFPDRFSGHQFPNYSSELNVNALLLGDSALYLCASSIDWKDNEQFFGPGTRLTVL.

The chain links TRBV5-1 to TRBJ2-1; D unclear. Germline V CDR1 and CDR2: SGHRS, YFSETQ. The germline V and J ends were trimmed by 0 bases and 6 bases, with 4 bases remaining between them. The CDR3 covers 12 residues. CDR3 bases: TGCGCCAGCAGCTTGGCCGTCAATGAGCAGTTCTTC. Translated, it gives CASSLAVNEQFF.

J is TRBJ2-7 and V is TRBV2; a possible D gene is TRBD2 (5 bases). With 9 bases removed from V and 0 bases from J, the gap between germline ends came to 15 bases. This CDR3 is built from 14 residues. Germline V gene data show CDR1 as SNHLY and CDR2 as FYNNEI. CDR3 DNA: TGTGCCAGTACAGAACCCGGGATCTCCTACGAGCAGTACTTC. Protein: CASTEPGISYEQYF.

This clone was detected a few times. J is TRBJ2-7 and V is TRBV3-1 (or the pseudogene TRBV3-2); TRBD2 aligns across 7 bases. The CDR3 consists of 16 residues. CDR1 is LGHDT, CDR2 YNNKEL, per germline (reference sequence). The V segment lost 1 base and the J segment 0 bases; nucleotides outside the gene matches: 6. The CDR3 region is CASSQVPAGSSYEQYF. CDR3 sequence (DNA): TGTGCCAGCAGCCAAGTTCCAGCGGGATCCTCCTACGAGCAGTACTTC.

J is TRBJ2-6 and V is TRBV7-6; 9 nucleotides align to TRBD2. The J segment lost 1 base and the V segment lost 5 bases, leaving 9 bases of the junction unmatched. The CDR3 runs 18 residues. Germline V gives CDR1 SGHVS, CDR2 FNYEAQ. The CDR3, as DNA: TGTGCCAGCAGCGGGGGACGCGGGAGGGGGTCTGGGGCCAACGTCCTGACTTTC. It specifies CASSGGRGRGSGANVLTF.

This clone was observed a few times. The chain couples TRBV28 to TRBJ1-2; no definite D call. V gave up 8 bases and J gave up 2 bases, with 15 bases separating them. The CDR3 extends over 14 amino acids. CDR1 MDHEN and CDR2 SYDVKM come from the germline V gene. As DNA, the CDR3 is TGTGCCAGCGGTCGGGCTCGGGGAAACTATGGCTACACCTTC. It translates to CASGRARGNYGYTF.

CDR3 amino acids: CSVDWGQEGYTF. The DNA of the CDR3 is TGCAGCGTTGATTGGGGACAGGAGGGCTACACCTTC. The chain has TRBV29-1 and TRBJ1-2; 8 bases line up with TRBD1. Germline CDR1 SQVTM, CDR2 ANQGSEA. The CDR3 sequence is 12 residues long. With V trimmed by 3 bases and J by 8 bases, 5 bases remained unmatched.

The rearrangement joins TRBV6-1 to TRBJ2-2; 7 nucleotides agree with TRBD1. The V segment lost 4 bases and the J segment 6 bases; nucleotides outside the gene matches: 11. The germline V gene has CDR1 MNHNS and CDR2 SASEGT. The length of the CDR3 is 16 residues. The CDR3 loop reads CASSATGTTASGELFF. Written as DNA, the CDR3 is TGTGCCAGCAGTGCGACAGGGACCACTGCGTCCGGGGAGCTGTTTTTT.

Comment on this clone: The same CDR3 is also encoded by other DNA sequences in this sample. CDR3 sequence: CASSRQVNEKLFF. For the CDR3, the DNA is TGTGCCAGCAGCCGACAGGTTAATGAAAAACTGTTTTTT. The genes are TRBV7-2 and TRBJ1-4, with D possibly matching TRBD1 (6 bases). CDR1 is SGHTA and CDR2 is FQGNSA in the germline V gene. Trimming took 5 bases from V and 4 from J, leaving 8 bases between them. This CDR3 is built from 13 residues.

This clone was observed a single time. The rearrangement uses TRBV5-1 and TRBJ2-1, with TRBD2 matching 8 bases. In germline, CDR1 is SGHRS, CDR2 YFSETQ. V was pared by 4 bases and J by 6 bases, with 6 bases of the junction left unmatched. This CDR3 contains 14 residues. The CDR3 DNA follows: TGCGCCAGCAGCCCCGGGGGGGCGGGCAATGAGCAGTTCTTC. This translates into CASSPGGAGNEQFF.

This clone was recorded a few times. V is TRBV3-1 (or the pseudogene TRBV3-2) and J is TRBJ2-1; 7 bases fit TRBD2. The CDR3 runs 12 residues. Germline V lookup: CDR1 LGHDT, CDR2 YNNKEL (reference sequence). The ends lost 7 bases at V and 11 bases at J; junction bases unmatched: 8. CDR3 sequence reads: CASTDRSGKQFF. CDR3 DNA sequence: TGTGCCAGCACCGACAGAAGCGGGAAGCAGTTCTTC.

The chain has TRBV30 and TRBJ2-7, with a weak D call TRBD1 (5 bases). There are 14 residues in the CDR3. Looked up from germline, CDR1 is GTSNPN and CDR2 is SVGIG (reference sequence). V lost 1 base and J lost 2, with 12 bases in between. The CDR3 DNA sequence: TGTGCCTGGAGTGGGGGCCGCGTTACCTACGAGCAGTACTTC. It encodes CAWSGGRVTYEQYF.

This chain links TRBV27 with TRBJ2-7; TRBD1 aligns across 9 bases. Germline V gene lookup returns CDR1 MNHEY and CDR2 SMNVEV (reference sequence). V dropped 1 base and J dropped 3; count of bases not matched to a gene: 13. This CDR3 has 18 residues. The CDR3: CASSLFGLRQGGNYEQYF. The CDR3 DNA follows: TGTGCCAGCAGTTTATTTGGGCTTAGACAGGGGGGGAACTACGAGCAGTACTTC.

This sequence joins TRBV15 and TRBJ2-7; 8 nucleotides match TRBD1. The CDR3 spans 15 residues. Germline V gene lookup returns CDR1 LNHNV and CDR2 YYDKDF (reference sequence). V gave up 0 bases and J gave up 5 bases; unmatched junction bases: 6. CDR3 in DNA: TGTGCCACCAGCAGAGATACAGGGGGAGTGGACGAGCAGTACTTC. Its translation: CATSRDTGGVDEQYF.

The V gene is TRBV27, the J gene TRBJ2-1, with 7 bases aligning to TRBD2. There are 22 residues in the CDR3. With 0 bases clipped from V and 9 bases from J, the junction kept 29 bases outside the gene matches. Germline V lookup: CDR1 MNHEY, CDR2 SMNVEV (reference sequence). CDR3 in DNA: TGTGCCAGCAGTTTATCCCCAGCGGGGCCAGAGTCCAGGCTAGCTCGTTACGGTGAGCAGTTCTTC. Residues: CASSLSPAGPESRLARYGEQFF.

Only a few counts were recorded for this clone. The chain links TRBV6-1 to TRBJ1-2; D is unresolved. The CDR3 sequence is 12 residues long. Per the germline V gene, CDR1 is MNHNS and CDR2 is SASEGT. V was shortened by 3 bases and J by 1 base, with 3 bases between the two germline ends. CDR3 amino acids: CASSESNYGYTF. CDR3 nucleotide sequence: TGTGCCAGCAGTGAGAGTAACTATGGCTACACCTTC.

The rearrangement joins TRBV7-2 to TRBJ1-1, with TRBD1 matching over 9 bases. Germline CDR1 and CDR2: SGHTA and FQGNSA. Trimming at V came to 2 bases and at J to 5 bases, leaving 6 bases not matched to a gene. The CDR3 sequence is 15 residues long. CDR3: CASSLMGQGQTEAFF. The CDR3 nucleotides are TGTGCCAGCAGCTTAATGGGACAGGGACAAACTGAAGCTTTCTTT.

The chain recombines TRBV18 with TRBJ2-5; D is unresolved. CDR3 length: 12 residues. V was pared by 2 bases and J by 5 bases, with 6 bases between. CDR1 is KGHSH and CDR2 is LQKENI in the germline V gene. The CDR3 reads CASSPGQETQYF. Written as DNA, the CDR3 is TGTGCCAGCTCACCAGGGCAGGAGACCCAGTACTTC.

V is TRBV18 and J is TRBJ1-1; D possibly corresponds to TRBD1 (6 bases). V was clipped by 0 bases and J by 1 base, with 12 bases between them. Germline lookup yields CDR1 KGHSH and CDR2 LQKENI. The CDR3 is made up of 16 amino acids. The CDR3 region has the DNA TGTGCCAGCTCACCACCGACAGGAGCCTCGAACACTGAAGCTTTCTTT. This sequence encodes CASSPPTGASNTEAFF.

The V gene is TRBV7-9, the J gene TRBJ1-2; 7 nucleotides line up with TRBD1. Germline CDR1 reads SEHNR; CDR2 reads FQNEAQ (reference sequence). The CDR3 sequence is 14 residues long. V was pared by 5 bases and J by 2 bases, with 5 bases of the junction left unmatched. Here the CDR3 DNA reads TGTGCCAGCAGCCGGGACAGAGGCAACTATGGCTACACCTTC. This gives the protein CASSRDRGNYGYTF.

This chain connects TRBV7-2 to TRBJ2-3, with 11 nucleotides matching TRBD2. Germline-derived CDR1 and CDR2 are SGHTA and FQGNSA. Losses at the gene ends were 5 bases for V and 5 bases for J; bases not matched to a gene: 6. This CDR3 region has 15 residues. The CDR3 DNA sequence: TGTGCCAGCAGCCCGAGTCTAGCGGGGGGAGATACGCAGTATTTT. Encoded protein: CASSPSLAGGDTQYF.

The CDR3 here is CASRAAGTGTGELFF. CDR3 nucleotide sequence: TGCGCCAGCAGGGCCGCTGGCACGGGCACCGGGGAGCTGTTTTTT. The chain is built from TRBV5-1 and TRBJ2-2; no clear D. Looked up from germline, CDR1 is SGHRS and CDR2 is YFSETQ. The CDR3 is 15 residues long. The V end lost 5 bases, the J end lost 4 bases, and 15 bases lay between the germline ends.

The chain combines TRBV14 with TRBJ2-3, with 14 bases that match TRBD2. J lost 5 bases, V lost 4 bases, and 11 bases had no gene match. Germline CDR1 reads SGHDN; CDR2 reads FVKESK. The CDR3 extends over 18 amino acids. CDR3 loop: CASSPTSRLAGGEDTQYF. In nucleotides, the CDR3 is TGTGCCAGCAGCCCTACTTCTAGACTAGCGGGAGGGGAAGATACGCAGTATTTT.